Listed here are 30 T cell receptor beta chains from one sample, sequenced in a study of T cells after yellow fever vaccination. TCRdb recomputed calls from the 5' RACE reads with MiXCR, one row per CDR3 protein. The data show 100,000 to 150,000 distinct CDR3 sequences, about 7.4% seen once. The source was CD4+ T cells sorted from PBMCs, collected 10 to 11 days after the first yellow fever vaccination. The receptors originated from a young man who received the YFV17D yellow fever vaccine.

On this clonotype: A much bigger clone sits one base away, suggesting this may be a read error. This sequence joins TRBV29-1 and TRBJ2-5, with 7 nucleotides matching TRBD1. In germline, CDR1 is SQVTM, CDR2 ANQGSEA. This CDR3 is 14 amino acids long. The V segment lost 5 bases and the J segment 4 bases; nucleotides outside the gene matches: 10. The CDR3 bases are TGCAGCGTTCAGACAGGGTTGGCGGGAGAGACCCAGTACTTC. Its protein product is CSVQTGLAGETQYF. The whole variable domain, remainder taken from reference TRBV29-1 and TRBJ2-5, is SAVISQKPSRDICQRGTSLTIQCQVDSQVTMMFWYRQQPGQSLTLIATANQGSEATYESGFVIDKFPISRPNLTFSTLTVSNMSPEDSSIYLCSVQTGLAGETQYFGPGTRLLVL.

This clonotype was counted many times. This chain links TRBV11-2 with TRBJ1-5; D uncertain. Per germline, CDR1 SGHAT and CDR2 FQNNGV. Trimming took 2 bases from V and 5 from J, leaving 7 bases between them. This CDR3 spans 13 amino acids. CDR3 coding DNA: TGTGCCAGCAGCTTAATGAGTGATCAGCCCCAGCATTTT. It specifies CASSLMSDQPQHF.

J is TRBJ1-6 and V is TRBV20-1; 10 bases line up with TRBD1. CDR1 DFQATT and CDR2 SNEGSKA come from the germline V gene (reference sequence). The CDR3 loop spans 14 amino acids. V lost 5 bases to trimming and J lost 9 bases; unmatched junction nucleotides: 7. The CDR3 protein is CSAPPGQGTSPLHF. The CDR3 region has the DNA TGCAGTGCTCCCCCGGGACAGGGGACTTCACCCCTCCACTTT.

This sequence joins TRBV7-2 and TRBJ1-5, with 7 nucleotides matching TRBD1. Trimming removed 2 bases from V and 9 bases from J; junction bases left unmatched: 4. The CDR3 covers 13 residues. CDR1 and CDR2 from the germline V gene are SGHTA and FQGNSA. CDR3: CASSLQGGRPQHF. For the CDR3, the DNA is TGTGCCAGCAGCTTACAGGGGGGCAGGCCCCAGCATTTT.

At least ten counts were recorded for this clonotype. This chain uses TRBV7-6 with TRBJ2-1, with D possibly being TRBD1 or TRBD2 (6 bases each). CDR1 SGHVS and CDR2 FNYEAQ come from the germline V gene. The CDR3 is 15 residues long. Between the trimmed V and J ends, which lost 5 bases and 3 bases, there was a span of 14 bases. CDR3 DNA: TGTGCCAGCAGCCGTGGGGGGCTCCTCTACAATGAGCAGTTCTTC. Its translation is CASSRGGLLYNEQFF.

This clonotype was observed at least ten times. The chain employs TRBV2 and TRBJ2-5; TRBD1 matches at 10 bases. This CDR3 is 15 amino acids long. Germline V gene data show CDR1 as SNHLY and CDR2 as FYNNEI. Unmatched junction bases numbered 10, after V lost 8 bases and J lost 4 bases. The CDR3 region is CASGGQGISGETQYF. As DNA, the CDR3 is TGTGCCAGCGGGGGACAGGGGATCTCAGGAGAGACCCAGTACTTC.

This clonotype has a count of ten or more. The rearrangement joins TRBV29-1 to TRBJ1-2; D not certain. Germline V CDR1 and CDR2: SQVTM, ANQGSEA. The CDR3 loop spans 15 amino acids. V was pared by 3 bases and J by 2 bases, with 16 bases between. CDR3 nucleotide sequence: TGCAGCGTTGATCGCCGGGGAGGGATCAACTATGGCTACACCTTC. Its protein product is CSVDRRGGINYGYTF.

This clonotype appeared many times. The genes are TRBV7-6 and TRBJ2-2, with 9 bases lining up with TRBD2. The CDR3 extends over 18 amino acids. CDR1 is SGHVS and CDR2 is FNYEAQ in the germline V gene. The trim removed 2 bases at V and 4 bases at J, leaving 11 bases unmatched. CDR3 residues: CASSLLTAGGLGTGELFF. The CDR3 DNA reads as TGTGCCAGCAGCTTATTGACGGCGGGGGGGCTTGGCACCGGGGAGCTGTTTTTT. Using reference TRBV7-6 and TRBJ2-2 for the parts outside the CDR3, the full variable domain is GAGVSQSPRYKVTKRGQDVALRCDPISGHVSLYWYRQALGQGPEFLTYFNYEAQQDKSGLPNDRFSAERPEGSISTLTIQRTEQRDSAMYRCASSLLTAGGLGTGELFFGEGSRLTVL.

This clonotype appeared many times. This chain links TRBV14 with TRBJ2-3; D is perhaps TRBD2 (5 bases). The CDR3 runs 13 residues. Germline V gene sequence: CDR1 SGHDN, CDR2 FVKESK. Deletions cut 4 bases from V and 10 bases from J, with 15 bases between. The CDR3 DNA reads TGTGCCAGCAGCCCCCTGGACTTGTATCCGCAGTATTTT. Encoded protein: CASSPLDLYPQYF.

This clonotype has a count of ten or more. This rearrangement joins TRBV6-1 to TRBJ2-1; D unclear. The V gene lost 7 bases and the J gene lost 10 bases, with 11 bases spanning the gap. The CDR3 contains 11 residues. CDR1 is MNHNS and CDR2 is SASEGT in the germline V gene. This chain's CDR3 is CASNGGLEQFF. CDR3 nucleotide sequence: TGTGCCAGCAACGGTGGGTTGGAGCAGTTCTTC.

This clonotype has a count of ten or more. V is TRBV6-6 and J is TRBJ2-5; weak D call: TRBD1 (5 bases). This CDR3 is built from 13 residues. Germline values: CDR1 MNHNY, CDR2 SVGAGI (reference sequence). Trimming left V 0 bases short and J 5 bases short, with 7 bases between. CDR3 sequence: CASSYSKGETQYF. DNA for the CDR3: TGTGCCAGCAGTTACTCGAAGGGGGAGACCCAGTACTTC.

The genes are TRBV20-1 and TRBJ1-1, with 7 positions matching TRBD1. This CDR3 is built from 15 residues. V shed 1 base and J 3 bases; nucleotides not matched to a gene: 8. In germline, CDR1 is DFQATT, CDR2 SNEGSKA (reference sequence). CDR3 DNA sequence: TGCAGTGCTAGAGGATACAGGGGAGGATACACTGAAGCTTTCTTT. Encoded protein: CSARGYRGGYTEAFF.

The chain links TRBV27 to TRBJ2-5, with TRBD1 as a possible D gene (6 bases). Germline CDR1 MNHEY, CDR2 SMNVEV (reference sequence). Deletions cut 0 bases from V and 2 bases from J, with 7 bases between. The CDR3 has 14 residues. The CDR3 protein is CASSLSGTQETQYF. The DNA for the CDR3 is TGTGCCAGCAGTTTATCAGGGACACAAGAGACCCAGTACTTC.

J is TRBJ2-7 and V is TRBV7-2, with TRBD2 matching 9 bases. V trimming: 5 bases; J trimming: 3 bases; junction bases outside the gene matches: 8. The CDR3 has 15 residues. Germline lookup yields CDR1 SGHTA and CDR2 FQGNSA. CDR3 residues: CASSKHYSGGYEQYF. DNA of the CDR3: TGTGCCAGCAGCAAACACTATAGCGGGGGCTACGAGCAGTACTTC.

This clonotype was counted ten times or more. CDR3 amino acids: CATSRGGRGDETQYF. CDR3 DNA sequence: TGTGCCACCAGCAGAGGAGGCAGGGGGGACGAGACCCAGTACTTC. The chain combines TRBV15 with TRBJ2-5; tentative D call: TRBD1 (7 bases). Germline CDR1 LNHNV, CDR2 YYDKDF (reference sequence). With 1 base removed from V and 5 bases from J, the gap between germline ends came to 14 bases. This CDR3 has 15 amino acids.

This clonotype has ten or more counts. The rearrangement uses TRBV18 and TRBJ1-6; D uncertain. The CDR3 runs 13 residues. Germline values: CDR1 KGHSH, CDR2 LQKENI. Trimming stripped 3 bases from V and 8 bases from J, with 8 bases between. CDR3 sequence: CASSPGLDSPLHF. The DNA for the CDR3 is TGTGCCAGCTCACCCGGGCTAGATTCACCCCTCCACTTT.

In this sample, this clonotype turned up many times. CDR3 DNA sequence: TGTGCCAGCAGCCCCCACTCTGGGACTAGGGGTAAAAACATTCAGTACTTC. This encodes CASSPHSGTRGKNIQYF. The gene calls are TRBV4-2 and TRBJ2-4, with 8 bases lining up with TRBD2. Per the germline V gene, CDR1 is LGHNA and CDR2 is YNFKEQ. The CDR3 totals 17 residues. J gave up 4 bases and V 4 bases, and 12 bases lay outside the gene matches.

This clonotype was seen at least ten times. This chain connects TRBV9 to TRBJ2-1; D gene unclear. Per germline, CDR1 SGDLS and CDR2 YYNGEE. The CDR3 is 14 amino acids. Trimming left V 0 bases short and J 7 bases short, with 11 bases between. In nucleotides, the CDR3 is TGTGCCAGCAGCGTAGGGCCCTCAAGTAATGAGCAGTTCTTC. This codes for CASSVGPSSNEQFF.

This clonotype was recorded many times. This chain connects TRBV7-2 to TRBJ1-1, with 7 bases aligning to TRBD1. Germline CDR1 reads SGHTA; CDR2 reads FQGNSA. V shed 5 bases, J shed 5 bases, and the junction held 2 bases outside the gene matches. This CDR3 is built from 12 residues. The CDR3 protein is CASSQGGTEAFF. The DNA for the CDR3 is TGTGCCAGCAGCCAGGGGGGGACTGAAGCTTTCTTT.

This clonotype was counted at least ten times. The DNA for the CDR3 is TGCAGTGCTAGAGTGGACATTCGGCAGCCCCAGCATTTT. Amino acid sequence: CSARVDIRQPQHF. V gene TRBV20-1 combines with J gene TRBJ1-5, with a weak D call TRBD1 (5 bases). This CDR3 region has 13 residues. The germline CDR1 and CDR2 sequences are DFQATT and SNEGSKA (reference sequence). V lost 1 base and J 7 bases, leaving 11 bases between the germline ends.

This clonotype occurred many times. This sequence joins TRBV7-3 and TRBJ2-1; perhaps TRBD2 as D (5 bases). CDR3 length equals 13 residues. Germline CDR1 reads SGHTA; CDR2 reads FQGTGA. The V end lost 1 base, the J end lost 8 bases, and 9 bases lay between the germline ends. This CDR3 is CASSLRGSDEQFF. CDR3 in DNA: TGTGCCAGCAGCTTAAGAGGGAGCGATGAGCAGTTCTTC.

This clonotype was picked up many times. The V and J genes are TRBV24-1 and TRBJ2-2, with D hard to call. Germline V gene data show CDR1 as KGHDR and CDR2 as SFDVKD. The V and J ends lost 1 base and 2 bases respectively, with 7 bases between them. The CDR3 loop spans 15 amino acids. CDR3 sequence: CATSDLYRNTGELFF. In DNA, the CDR3 is TGTGCCACCAGTGATTTATACAGAAACACCGGGGAGCTGTTTTTT.

In this sample, this clonotype turned up many times. The chain recombines TRBV6-2 or TRBV6-3 with TRBJ2-7, with 9 bases lining up with TRBD1. The junction had 2 bases not matched to a gene; V was cut back by 1 base and J by 4 bases. The CDR3 runs to 14 residues. Germline V gene sequence: CDR1 MNHEY, CDR2 SVGEGT. CDR3 sequence reads: CASSYLGQGYEQYF. In DNA form, the CDR3 reads TGTGCCAGCAGTTACTTGGGACAGGGATACGAGCAGTACTTC.

This clonotype was seen at least ten times. The chain employs TRBV4-3 and TRBJ1-2; D uncertain. Germline loops: CDR1 LGHNA, CDR2 YSLEER. Trimming removed 4 bases from V and 8 bases from J, with 17 bases in between. The CDR3 length is 14 residues. The CDR3 region has the DNA TGCGCCAGCAGCCCTGGAGAACGGGGAAGGGGCTACACCTTC. Its translation: CASSPGERGRGYTF.

The CDR3, as DNA: TGCGCCAGCAGCCCATCCGGGACAGGGTACCCAGATACGCAGTATTTT. This sequence encodes CASSPSGTGYPDTQYF. The rearrangement links TRBV5-1 to TRBJ2-3; 9 nucleotides align to TRBD1. V was clipped by 4 bases and J by 4 bases; unmatched bases: 10. The germline V gene has CDR1 SGHRS and CDR2 YFSETQ. This CDR3 has 16 residues.

This clonotype was seen at least ten times. V gene TRBV24-1 combines with J gene TRBJ1-4; weak D call: TRBD1 (5 bases). This CDR3 has 14 residues. Between the trimmed V and J ends, which lost 7 bases and 1 base, there was a span of 9 bases. CDR1 and CDR2 (germline): KGHDR, SFDVKD. The CDR3 region is CATSQGRTNEKLFF. The CDR3 DNA is TGTGCCACCAGCCAGGGAAGAACTAATGAAAAACTGTTTTTT.

This clonotype has ten or more counts. The rearrangement uses TRBV5-1 and TRBJ2-5; D might be TRBD1 (6 bases). Germline loops: CDR1 SGHRS, CDR2 YFSETQ. Deletions cut 3 bases from V and 2 bases from J, with 8 bases between. The CDR3 loop spans 13 amino acids. CDR3: CASSSDRQETQYF. The CDR3, as DNA: TGCGCCAGCAGCTCCGACAGGCAAGAGACCCAGTACTTC.

This clonotype appeared many times. The chain carries TRBV4-3 and TRBJ2-3; 10 nucleotides line up with TRBD1. The CDR3 consists of 15 residues. With 1 base clipped from V and 6 bases from J, the junction kept 4 bases outside the gene matches. The V gene's germline CDR1 is LGHNA and CDR2 YSLEER. Here the CDR3 reads CASSQGGQGRDTQYF. The CDR3 DNA follows: TGCGCCAGCAGCCAAGGGGGACAGGGGAGGGATACGCAGTATTTT.

This clonotype was seen ten or more times. This rearrangement joins TRBV24-1 to TRBJ2-2; D is unclear. This CDR3 is built from 15 residues. V was shortened by 3 bases and J by 7 bases, with 14 bases between the two germline ends. Germline CDR1 is KGHDR and CDR2 is SFDVKD. CDR3 sequence (DNA): TGTGCCACCAGTGATCCTGTCTCGGCGTTCGGGGAGCTGTTTTTT. Encoded protein: CATSDPVSAFGELFF.

This clonotype was found many times. V is TRBV20-1 and J is TRBJ1-2, with 7 bases aligning to TRBD1. Looked up from germline, CDR1 is DFQATT and CDR2 is SNEGSKA (reference sequence). Trimming removed 3 bases from V and 5 bases from J; junction bases left unmatched: 9. This CDR3 has 14 amino acids. For the CDR3, the DNA is TGCAGTGCTAGTCATGGCGTACAGGGGTATGGCTACACCTTC. It yields the protein CSASHGVQGYGYTF.